A single sample is the source of the 21 T cell receptor beta chains below, sequenced in a study of vaccination effects on CD4 cells after COVID-19. The method was immunoSEQ multiplex PCR; TCRdb's version includes in-frame clones alone and lacks a portion of them. The data contain more than 12,000 clones, 65% to 75% of them seen just once; the ten biggest clones take up 23%. Antigens of these TCRs are unknown. Under the ViraFEST assay, PBMC were stimulated with viral peptide pools so that antigen-specific CD4+ T cells expanded. Sequencing was performed afterwards. Following an approximately 11-day culture, CD4+ T cells were purified. It was two doses of either the BNT162b2 or mRNA-1273 vaccine that participants received. The sample was CD4+ T cells from PBMCs cultured with HCoV-NL63 spike peptides, taken after COVID-19 vaccination. Receptor source: a human donor who received a COVID-19 vaccine.

This chain links TRBV6-2 or TRBV6-3 with TRBJ2-3; no reliable D call. This CDR3 comprises 12 residues. V shed 6 bases and J shed 3 bases, with 7 bases lying between them. Germline V gene lookup returns CDR1 MNHEY and CDR2 SVGEGT. CDR3 DNA sequence: TGTGCCAGCAGCCCCAGGACAGATACGCAGTATTTT. It specifies CASSPRTDTQYF.

This clone has only a few counts. This chain links TRBV3-1 (or the pseudogene TRBV3-2) with TRBJ1-6; the D gene is possibly TRBD1 (5 bases). Germline assignment: CDR1 LGHDT and CDR2 YNNKEL (reference sequence). CDR3 length: 14 amino acids. V lost 4 bases, J lost 7 bases, and 11 bases lay in between. CDR3 sequence reads: CASSPGQNNSPLHF. The CDR3 DNA sequence: TGTGCCAGCAGCCCGGGGCAGAACAATTCACCCCTCCACTTT.

The V gene is TRBV18, the J gene TRBJ2-7; 8 bases line up with TRBD1. The V segment lost 2 bases and the J segment 4 bases; nucleotides outside the gene matches: 1. The CDR3 totals 13 residues. Looked up from germline, CDR1 is KGHSH and CDR2 is LQKENI. The CDR3 region has the DNA TGTGCCAGCTCACCAGGGACAGGATACGAGCAGTACTTC. It specifies CASSPGTGYEQYF.

The V and J genes are TRBV18 and TRBJ2-2; TRBD1 is a possible D gene (6 bases). V gave up 1 base and J gave up 0 bases, with 9 bases separating them. CDR1 is KGHSH and CDR2 is LQKENI in the germline V gene. The CDR3 is 16 residues long. The CDR3 region is CASSPQGVPNTGELFF. DNA for the CDR3: TGTGCCAGCTCACCACAGGGGGTCCCGAACACCGGGGAGCTGTTTTTT.

By sample share, this clone is medium-sized. The chain links TRBV18 to TRBJ2-1; 12 positions match TRBD2. The V and J ends lost 0 bases and 7 bases, in that order; junction bases with no gene match: 4. This CDR3 is built from 16 residues. Germline V lookup: CDR1 KGHSH, CDR2 LQKENI. The CDR3 coding sequence is TGTGCCAGCTCACCACCATCTAGCGGGGGGGCAAATGAGCAGTTCTTC. Protein product: CASSPPSSGGANEQFF.

This chain connects TRBV5-1 to TRBJ2-6; TRBD2 might be the D (6 bases). The CDR3 contains 18 residues. Looked up from germline, CDR1 is SGHRS and CDR2 is YFSETQ. Trimming removed 2 bases from V and 0 bases from J, with 15 bases in between. This CDR3 is CASSFIPGGNSGANVLTF. DNA of the CDR3: TGCGCCAGCAGCTTCATACCCGGGGGTAACTCTGGGGCCAACGTCCTGACTTTC.

The chain links TRBV2 to TRBJ1-2; 7 bases match TRBD1. This CDR3 comprises 15 residues. Germline V lookup: CDR1 SNHLY, CDR2 FYNNEI. J lost 4 bases, V lost 3 bases, and 8 bases had no gene match. The CDR3 sequence is CASSDPTGYIYGYTF. Here the CDR3 DNA reads TGTGCCAGCAGTGATCCGACAGGGTATATCTATGGCTACACCTTC.

This clone showed up just a few times. For the CDR3, the DNA is TGTGCCAGCACCCAAGGGGAGAACACTGAAGCTTTCTTT. Amino acid sequence: CASTQGENTEAFF. V usage is TRBV2 and J usage is TRBJ1-1, with a possible D match to TRBD1 (5 bases). Trimming pared 7 bases from V and 1 base from J, leaving 10 bases between. This CDR3 spans 13 amino acids. Germline V gene data show CDR1 as SNHLY and CDR2 as FYNNEI.

The sample holds a few counts of this clone. This chain connects TRBV7-8 to TRBJ1-3; possible D gene TRBD1, 6 bases. The germline V gene encodes CDR1 SGHVS and CDR2 FQNEAQ. V was pared by 4 bases and J by 0 bases, with 16 bases between. This CDR3 is built from 17 residues. CDR3 DNA sequence: TGTGCCAGCAGCTCCAGGACAGTGTTGAGCTCTGGAAACACCATATATTTT. Translating it yields CASSSRTVLSSGNTIYF.

The J gene is TRBJ2-7, the V gene TRBV4-2; no clear D. Germline CDR1 LGHNA, CDR2 YNFKEQ. V dropped 0 bases and J dropped 3 bases, with 6 bases sitting between them. The CDR3 consists of 13 residues. DNA for the CDR3: TGTGCCAGCAGCCAAGAGGCCAGCTACGAGCAGTACTTC. Its translation is CASSQEASYEQYF.

The rearrangement uses TRBV3-1 (or the pseudogene TRBV3-2) and TRBJ1-2; D gene ambiguous. Trimming cost V 1 base and J 3 bases, with 6 bases left between them. Germline loops: CDR1 LGHDT, CDR2 YNNKEL (reference sequence). The CDR3 sequence is 13 residues long. CDR3 amino acids: CASSQGPHYGYTF. CDR3 nucleotide sequence: TGTGCCAGCAGCCAAGGGCCACACTATGGCTACACCTTC.

Note on this clone: One junction end does not reproduce the germline sequence, and a read error may be involved. The genes are TRBV5-1 and TRBJ2-7; D is unclear. The CDR3 is 14 residues long. CDR1 is SGHRS, CDR2 YFSETQ, per germline. DNA for the CDR3: TGCGCCAGCAGCCGCCGCACGATCTCCGACGAGCAGTACTTC. Translation gives CASSRRTISDEQYF. Looking up the rest from reference TRBV5-1 and TRBJ2-7 gives the full variable domain: KAGVTQTPRYLIKTRGQQVTLSCSPISGHRSVSWYQQTPGQGLQFLFEYFSETQRNKGNFPGRFSGRQFSNSRSEMNVSTLELGDSALYLCASSRRTISDEQYFGPGTRLTVT.

The CDR3 DNA sequence: TGTGCCTGGAGTGTTCAGGGGGATTCACCCCTCCACTTT. Translation gives CAWSVQGDSPLHF. The chain links TRBV30 to TRBJ1-6; TRBD1 agrees at 7 bases. J was trimmed by 8 bases and V by 0 bases; bases with no gene match: 1. This CDR3 is built from 13 residues. The germline V gene encodes CDR1 GTSNPN and CDR2 SVGIG (reference sequence).

The V and J genes are TRBV5-1 and TRBJ1-3; weak D call: TRBD1 (5 bases). Germline V lookup: CDR1 SGHRS, CDR2 YFSETQ. The V gene lost 1 base and the J gene lost 0 bases, with 11 bases spanning the gap. The CDR3 sequence is 16 residues long. The CDR3, as DNA: TGCGCCAGCAGCTTGTACCCAGGGCTCTCTGGAAACACCATATATTTT. Translation gives CASSLYPGLSGNTIYF. The full variable domain, rest sourced from reference TRBV5-1 and TRBJ1-3, is KAGVTQTPRYLIKTRGQQVTLSCSPISGHRSVSWYQQTPGQGLQFLFEYFSETQRNKGNFPGRFSGRQFSNSRSEMNVSTLELGDSALYLCASSLYPGLSGNTIYFGEGSWLTVV.

This clone was seen only once. The V gene is TRBV11-2, the J gene TRBJ1-2; D gene unclear. The CDR3 contains 16 residues. Germline-derived CDR1 and CDR2 are SGHAT and FQNNGV. V dropped 0 bases and J dropped 1 base, with 12 bases sitting between them. CDR3 residues: CASSLEVRGVNYGYTF. Written as DNA, the CDR3 is TGTGCCAGCAGCTTAGAGGTAAGAGGAGTTAACTATGGCTACACCTTC. The variable domain in full, completed from reference TRBV11-2 and TRBJ1-2, reads EAGVAQSPRYKIIEKRQSVAFWCNPISGHATLYWYQQILGQGPKLLIQFQNNGVVDDSQLPKDRFSAERLKGVDSTLKIQPAKLEDSAVYLCASSLEVRGVNYGYTFGSGTRLTVV.

This clone has more than one count but fewer than ten. The chain couples TRBV4-2 to TRBJ2-5, with 8 nucleotides matching TRBD2. J gave up 5 bases and V 4 bases, and 9 bases lay outside the gene matches. The CDR3 runs to 15 residues. CDR1 and CDR2 from the germline V gene are LGHNA and YNFKEQ. The CDR3 here is CASSLSQAGAETQYF. The CDR3 DNA follows: TGTGCCAGCAGCCTTTCCCAAGCGGGAGCGGAGACCCAGTACTTC.

This chain connects TRBV2 to TRBJ2-3; 11 bases fit TRBD1. Germline loops: CDR1 SNHLY, CDR2 FYNNEI. With V trimmed by 0 bases and J by 2 bases, 7 bases remained unmatched. The CDR3 spans 18 residues. The CDR3 reads CASSEAPWDRGVTDTQYF. The DNA of the CDR3 is TGTGCCAGCAGTGAAGCGCCCTGGGACAGGGGGGTCACAGATACGCAGTATTTT.

The rearrangement uses TRBV6-6 and TRBJ2-1; D is unclear. The germline gives CDR1 MNHNY, CDR2 SVGAGI (reference sequence). The CDR3 has 14 amino acids. Trimming took 0 bases from V and 3 from J, leaving 6 bases between them. The CDR3: CASSYSTVYNEQFF. DNA of the CDR3: TGTGCCAGCAGTTACTCGACGGTCTACAATGAGCAGTTCTTC.

V is TRBV27 and J is TRBJ1-1; 11 bases fit TRBD1. The germline V gene encodes CDR1 MNHEY and CDR2 SMNVEV (reference sequence). J gave up 1 base and V 0 bases, and 4 bases lay outside the gene matches. The CDR3 covers 17 residues. CDR3 bases: TGTGCCAGCAGTTTATCGGGGACAGGGGGGAAGAACACTGAAGCTTTCTTT. Protein: CASSLSGTGGKNTEAFF.

This clone was seen more than once but under ten times. The V gene is TRBV28, the J gene TRBJ2-1; D unclear. Germline CDR1 is MDHEN and CDR2 is SYDVKM. This CDR3 comprises 13 residues. V was cut by 8 bases and J by 5 bases, with 13 bases left in between. The CDR3 sequence is CASRQAYHNEQFF. CDR3 DNA: TGTGCCAGCCGGCAGGCCTATCACAATGAGCAGTTCTTC.

The chain joins TRBV7-9 to TRBJ2-5; D not certain. The CDR3 is 14 amino acids. Trimming stripped 0 bases from V and 0 bases from J, with 5 bases between. Germline values: CDR1 SEHNR, CDR2 FQNEAQ (reference sequence). For the CDR3, the DNA is TGTGCCAGCAGCTTAGCAACCCACCAAGAGACCCAGTACTTC. As protein: CASSLATHQETQYF.